One and the same sample provided the 26 T cell receptor beta chains below, sequenced in a study of blood T cell repertoires in COVID-19. Libraries were prepared by immunoSEQ multiplex PCR; TCRdb keeps only in-frame clonotypes and omits some of them. The sample includes approximately 170,000 clones, about nine tenths of them seen just once. Sequencing used peripheral blood. The receptors were sampled from a man between 65 and 79 years old with acute or convalescent COVID-19.

The chain recombines TRBV7-3 with TRBJ2-2; unclear D gene. The V end was cut by 5 bases, the J end by 6 bases, with 7 bases between. The germline gives CDR1 SGHTA, CDR2 FQGTGA. CDR3 length: 12 amino acids. CDR3 nucleotide sequence: TGTGCCAGCAGCCCCCCCGCCGGGGAGCTGTTTTTT. Its protein product is CASSPPAGELFF.

This clone was counted between two and nine times. In nucleotides, the CDR3 is TGTGCCAGCAGTCTCCGGGGGACAGGGACGGCGGAAAACACCATATATTTT. This translates into CASSLRGTGTAENTIYF. V and J are TRBV27 and TRBJ1-3; 9 nucleotides align to TRBD1. The trim removed 5 bases at V and 6 bases at J, leaving 14 bases unmatched. The CDR3 runs 17 residues. The germline CDR1 and CDR2 sequences are MNHEY and SMNVEV (reference sequence).

This clone was seen once. This sequence joins TRBV5-1 and TRBJ2-5; 8 bases are a match to TRBD2. The J segment lost 5 bases and the V segment lost 0 bases, leaving 6 bases of the junction unmatched. The length of the CDR3 is 15 residues. Germline loops: CDR1 SGHRS, CDR2 YFSETQ. This chain's CDR3 is CASSLALGGAETQYF. The CDR3 bases are TGCGCCAGCAGCTTGGCCCTCGGGGGGGCGGAGACCCAGTACTTC.

CDR3 sequence: CASSLVPGPEAFF. In nucleotides, the CDR3 is TGCGCCAGCAGCTTGGTCCCAGGGCCTGAAGCTTTCTTT. The J gene is TRBJ1-1, the V gene TRBV5-1; D possibly corresponds to TRBD1 (5 bases). The ends were cut back, 0 bases at V and 6 bases at J, with 9 bases in the middle. The CDR3 has 13 amino acids. Germline CDR1 SGHRS, CDR2 YFSETQ.

The chain combines TRBV7-2 with TRBJ2-1; D perhaps matches TRBD2 (6 bases). Trimming left V 2 bases short and J 9 bases short, with 20 bases between. The CDR3 consists of 16 residues. From germline, CDR1 is SGHTA and CDR2 FQGNSA. The CDR3 reads CASSLFSGINRGEQFF. The CDR3 nucleotides read TGTGCCAGCAGCTTATTTAGCGGAATCAATCGGGGTGAGCAGTTCTTC.

The rearrangement uses TRBV2 and TRBJ2-5; maybe TRBD2 (5 bases). V was pared by 7 bases and J by 7 bases, with 22 bases between. The CDR3 is 15 amino acids. Germline V gene sequence: CDR1 SNHLY, CDR2 FYNNEI. CDR3 nucleotides: TGTGCCAGCACCCGGGAAGGCGTTCAAACGGGGACCCAGTACTTC. Translated, it gives CASTREGVQTGTQYF.

To note about this clone: Other nucleotide sequences from this sample produce the same CDR3. The rearrangement uses TRBV30 and TRBJ1-3; no reliable D call. Germline CDR1 and CDR2: GTSNPN and SVGIG (reference sequence). Trimming removed 0 bases from V and 3 bases from J, with 6 bases in between. The CDR3 loop spans 13 amino acids. CDR3 sequence: CAWSVLSGNTIYF. The CDR3 bases are TGTGCCTGGAGTGTACTAAGTGGAAACACCATATATTTT.

The chain employs TRBV6-5 and TRBJ2-3, with 7 bases fitting TRBD2. Germline V CDR1 and CDR2: MNHEY, SVGAGI. This CDR3 region has 16 residues. Germline trimming cut 2 bases from V and 3 bases from J; bases unmatched to any gene: 8. The CDR3 DNA is TGTGCCAGCAGTTACCACCTGGGGAGGGGAACAGATACGCAGTATTTT. It yields the protein CASSYHLGRGTDTQYF.

The sample holds a few counts of this clone. This sequence joins TRBV28 and TRBJ2-6; the D gene is possibly TRBD1 (5 bases). The germline V gene has CDR1 MDHEN and CDR2 SYDVKM. Trimming stripped 10 bases from V and 0 bases from J, with 25 bases between. CDR3 length: 19 residues. Here the CDR3 DNA reads TGTGCCAAACCTATACGCCGACAAGGGGCTCCCTCTGGGGCCAACGTCCTGACTTTC. Protein sequence: CAKPIRRQGAPSGANVLTF.

A single count supports this clone. V usage is TRBV9 and J usage is TRBJ2-2, with D perhaps matching TRBD2 (6 bases). The germline CDR1 and CDR2 sequences are SGDLS and YYNGEE. V shed 5 bases and J shed 6 bases, with 14 bases lying between them. The CDR3 spans 14 residues. The CDR3 loop is CASRLAAGSGELFF. CDR3 coding DNA: TGTGCCAGCAGGCTCGCGGCGGGATCCGGGGAGCTGTTTTTT.

This clone was recorded once. This rearrangement joins TRBV24-1 to TRBJ2-7; D possibly corresponds to TRBD1 (5 bases). Germline V lookup: CDR1 KGHDR, CDR2 SFDVKD. The CDR3 covers 13 residues. Trimming left V 4 bases short and J 4 bases short, with 10 bases between. The chain's CDR3 is CATSDAGNYEQYF. The CDR3 region has the DNA TGTGCCACCAGTGACGCAGGGAATTACGAGCAGTACTTC.

The chain carries TRBV2 and TRBJ2-5; possible D gene TRBD1, 6 bases. V was trimmed by 8 bases and J by 4 bases, leaving 17 bases between them. CDR1 and CDR2 from the germline V gene are SNHLY and FYNNEI. CDR3 length: 14 amino acids. The CDR3 protein is CASRRLQGGETQYF. CDR3 coding DNA: TGTGCCAGCCGCCGACTACAGGGTGGAGAGACCCAGTACTTC. The variable domain in full, with the rest retrieved from reference TRBV2 and TRBJ2-5, is EPEVTQTPSHQVTQMGQEVILRCVPISNHLYFYWYRQILGQKVEFLVSFYNNEISEKSEIFDDQFSVERPDGSNFTLKIRSTKLEDSAMYFCASRRLQGGETQYFGPGTRLLVL.

The chain uses TRBV30 and TRBJ2-5; D perhaps matches TRBD2 (6 bases). V gave up 2 bases and J gave up 5 bases, with 12 bases separating them. There are 13 residues in the CDR3. The germline V gene has CDR1 GTSNPN and CDR2 SVGIG (reference sequence). CDR3 nucleotides: TGTGCCTGGAGTTCCGGGGGAGCCGAGACCCAGTACTTC. Translation: CAWSSGGAETQYF.

V gene TRBV2 combines with J gene TRBJ2-3; D call uncertain. This CDR3 contains 13 residues. Germline V gene lookup returns CDR1 SNHLY and CDR2 FYNNEI. The V and J ends lost 8 bases and 4 bases respectively, with 13 bases between them. CDR3 sequence reads: CASDQDSPDTQYF. In DNA form, the CDR3 reads TGTGCCAGCGATCAGGATTCCCCAGATACGCAGTATTTT.

This clone appeared once. V gene TRBV4-3 combines with J gene TRBJ2-5, with 9 bases that match TRBD2. CDR1 LGHNA and CDR2 YSLEER come from the germline V gene. The CDR3 is made up of 16 amino acids. The V and J ends lost 2 bases and 5 bases, in that order; junction bases with no gene match: 9. The CDR3 coding sequence is TGCGCCAGCAGCCAACAACTAGCGGGTGATAAGGAGACCCAGTACTTC. It codes for CASSQQLAGDKETQYF.

Only a few counts were recorded for this clone. The chain uses TRBV5-4 and TRBJ2-3; TRBD2 is a possible D gene (5 bases). V lost 2 bases and J 1 base, leaving 14 bases between the germline ends. There are 16 residues in the CDR3. Germline CDR1 SGHNT, CDR2 YYREEE (reference sequence). The chain's CDR3 is CASSFKVSGRTDTQYF. CDR3 nucleotides: TGTGCCAGCAGCTTTAAGGTGAGCGGACGCACAGATACGCAGTATTTT.

The rearrangement uses TRBV5-6 and TRBJ2-2; TRBD2 matches at 8 bases. This CDR3 has 18 residues. Trimming at V came to 6 bases and at J to 0 bases, leaving 13 bases not matched to a gene. Germline lookup yields CDR1 SGHDT and CDR2 YYEEEE. Here the CDR3 DNA reads TGTGCCAGCATCCAACGACGGGGGGGCGTATCGAACACCGGGGAGCTGTTTTTT. This sequence encodes CASIQRRGGVSNTGELFF.

This rearrangement joins TRBV18 to TRBJ2-7; a weak D match, TRBD2 (6 bases). V was pared by 3 bases and J by 3 bases, with 15 bases between. Germline loops: CDR1 KGHSH, CDR2 LQKENI. The CDR3 is 15 amino acids. The CDR3 is CASSPPSRGNYEQYF. CDR3 nucleotide sequence: TGTGCCAGCTCACCTCCCTCTCGGGGGAACTACGAGCAGTACTTC.

This chain joins TRBV5-1 and TRBJ2-5; D might be TRBD1 (5 bases). The CDR3 runs to 14 residues. Between the trimmed V and J ends, which lost 5 bases and 2 bases, there was a span of 13 bases. The germline gives CDR1 SGHRS, CDR2 YFSETQ. CDR3 in DNA: TGCGCCAGCAGTCGGGCAGGGCTACAAGAGACCCAGTACTTC. This sequence encodes CASSRAGLQETQYF.

This clone was seen only once. The chain carries TRBV10-3 and TRBJ2-2; D ambiguous. The V gene lost 4 bases and the J gene lost 1 base, with 4 bases spanning the gap. This CDR3 has 13 amino acids. Germline lookup yields CDR1 ENHRY and CDR2 SYGVKD. The CDR3 sequence is CAISGLNTGELFF. CDR3 in DNA: TGTGCCATCAGTGGGCTGAACACCGGGGAGCTGTTTTTT.

This clone was seen only once. The rearrangement joins TRBV18 to TRBJ1-1, with D perhaps matching TRBD1 (6 bases). This CDR3 comprises 13 residues. V lost 2 bases, J lost 4 bases, and 8 bases lay in between. Per the germline V gene, CDR1 is KGHSH and CDR2 is LQKENI. CDR3 DNA: TGTGCCAGCTCACCAGGCAGGGGCACTGAAGCTTTCTTT. Translating gives CASSPGRGTEAFF.

The genes are TRBV5-4 and TRBJ2-1; 13 bases map to TRBD2. This CDR3 has 16 amino acids. The V segment lost 4 bases and the J segment 5 bases; nucleotides outside the gene matches: 6. Germline V lookup: CDR1 SGHNT, CDR2 YYREEE (reference sequence). CDR3 in amino acids: CASSKRLAGGDNEQFF. The CDR3 coding sequence is TGTGCCAGCAGCAAGCGACTAGCGGGGGGAGACAATGAGCAGTTCTTC.

This chain uses TRBV28 with TRBJ1-5, with unresolved D. Trimming shortened V by 7 bases and J by 2 bases, and 15 bases separated the two germline ends. Germline V CDR1 and CDR2: MDHEN, SYDVKM. CDR3 length equals 15 residues. CDR3 loop: CASTESGRGNQPQHF. DNA for the CDR3: TGTGCCAGCACCGAATCAGGAAGAGGCAATCAGCCCCAGCATTTT.

This clone occurred a few times. CDR3 residues: CASSLPGGNEQYF. The DNA of the CDR3 is TGTGCCAGCAGTTTGCCAGGGGGCAACGAGCAGTACTTC. The chain carries TRBV6-2 or TRBV6-3 and TRBJ2-7; 8 positions agree with TRBD1. This CDR3 is 13 amino acids long. From germline, CDR1 is MNHEY and CDR2 SVGEGT. With V trimmed by 4 bases and J by 5 bases, 4 bases remained unmatched.

This chain joins TRBV6-5 and TRBJ1-2; the match to TRBD1 covers 8 bases. Germline CDR1 reads MNHEY; CDR2 reads SVGAGI. The V gene end was trimmed by 5 bases and the J gene end by 3 bases; junction bases not matched to a gene: 5. The CDR3 has 14 amino acids. CDR3: CASSPRGQDYGYTF. CDR3 bases: TGTGCCAGCAGTCCCAGGGGGCAGGACTATGGCTACACCTTC.

This rearrangement joins TRBV12-3 or TRBV12-4 to TRBJ2-2; D is undetermined. V dropped 5 bases and J dropped 3 bases, with 4 bases sitting between them. The CDR3 is 12 residues long. CDR3 nucleotide sequence: TGTGCCAGCAGTCAATACACCGGGGAGCTGTTTTTT. It codes for CASSQYTGELFF.